This note documents a single T cell receptor (beta chain) sequence. The antigen is unknown. Clones were sequenced by immunoSEQ multiplex PCR, and TCRdb holds only the in-frame ones, with some missing. The sample has 80,000 to 100,000 clones; less than 90% are singletons. The data stem from a study of graft-versus-host responses after intestinal transplantation. Overall study results and limits: GvH clones turned up in recipient marrow; some had shown up first in ileum or blood. Individuals who had graft-donor T cell macrochimerism had allografts that showed high graft-versus-host to host-versus-graft clonal ratios.

V was clipped by 5 bases and J by 3 bases, with 14 bases between them. This CDR3 spans 15 amino acids. Per the germline V gene, CDR1 is MRHNA and CDR2 is SNTAGT. This chain joins TRBV6-4 and TRBJ2-1; D remains ambiguous. The source material was unstimulated CD4+ T cells sorted from spleen or lymph node cells, sampled before intestinal transplant. This receptor was taken from a human donor who received an intestinal transplant. For the CDR3, the DNA is TGTGCCAGCAGTACTCGACATGAGCTCTACAATGAGCAGTTCTTC. It yields the protein CASSTRHELYNEQFF.